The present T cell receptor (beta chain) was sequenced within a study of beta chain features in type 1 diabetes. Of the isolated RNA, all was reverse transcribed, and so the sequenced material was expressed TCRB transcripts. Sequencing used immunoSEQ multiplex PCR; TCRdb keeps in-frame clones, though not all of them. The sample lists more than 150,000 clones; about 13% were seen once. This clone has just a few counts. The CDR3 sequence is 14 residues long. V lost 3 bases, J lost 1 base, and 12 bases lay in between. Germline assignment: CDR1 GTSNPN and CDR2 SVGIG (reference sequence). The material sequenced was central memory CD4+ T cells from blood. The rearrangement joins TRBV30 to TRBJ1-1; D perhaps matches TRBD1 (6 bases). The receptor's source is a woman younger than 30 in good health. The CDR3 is CAWRIPDRNTEAFF. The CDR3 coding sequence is TGTGCCTGGAGGATTCCGGACAGGAACACTGAAGCTTTCTTT.